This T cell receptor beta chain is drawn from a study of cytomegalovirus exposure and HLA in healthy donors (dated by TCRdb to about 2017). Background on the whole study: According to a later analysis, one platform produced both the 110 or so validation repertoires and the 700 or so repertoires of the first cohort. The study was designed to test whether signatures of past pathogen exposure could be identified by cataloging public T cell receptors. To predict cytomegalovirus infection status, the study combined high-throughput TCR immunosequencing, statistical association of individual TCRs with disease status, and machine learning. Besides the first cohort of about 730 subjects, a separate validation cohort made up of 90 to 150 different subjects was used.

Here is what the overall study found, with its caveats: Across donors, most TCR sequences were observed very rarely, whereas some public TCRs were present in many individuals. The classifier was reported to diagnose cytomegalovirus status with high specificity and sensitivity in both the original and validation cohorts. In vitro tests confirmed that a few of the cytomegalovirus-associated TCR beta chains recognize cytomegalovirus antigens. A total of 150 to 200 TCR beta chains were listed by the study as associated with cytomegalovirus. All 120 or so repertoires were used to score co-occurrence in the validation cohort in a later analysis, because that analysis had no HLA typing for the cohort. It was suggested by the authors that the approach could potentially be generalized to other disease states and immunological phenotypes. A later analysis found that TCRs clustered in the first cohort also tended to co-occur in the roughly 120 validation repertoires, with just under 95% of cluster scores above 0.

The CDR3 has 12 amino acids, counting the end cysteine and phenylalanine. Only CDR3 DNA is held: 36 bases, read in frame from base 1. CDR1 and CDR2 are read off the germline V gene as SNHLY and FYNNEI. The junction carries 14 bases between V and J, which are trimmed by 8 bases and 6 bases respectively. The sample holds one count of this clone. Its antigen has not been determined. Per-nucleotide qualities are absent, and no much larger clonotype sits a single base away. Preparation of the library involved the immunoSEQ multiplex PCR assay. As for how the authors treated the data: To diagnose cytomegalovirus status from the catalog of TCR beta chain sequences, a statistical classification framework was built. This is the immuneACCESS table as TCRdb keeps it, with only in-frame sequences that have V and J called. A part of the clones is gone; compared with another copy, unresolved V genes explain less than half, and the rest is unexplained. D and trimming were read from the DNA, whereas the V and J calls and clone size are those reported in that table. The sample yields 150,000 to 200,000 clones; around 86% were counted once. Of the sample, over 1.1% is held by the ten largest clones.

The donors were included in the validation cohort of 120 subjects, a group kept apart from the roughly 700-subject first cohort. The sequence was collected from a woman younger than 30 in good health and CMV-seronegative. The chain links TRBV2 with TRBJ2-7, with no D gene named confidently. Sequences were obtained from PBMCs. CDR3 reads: CASLGLLGEQYF. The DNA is TGTGCCAGCCTTGGGCTCCTCGGCGAGCAGTACTTC.